The sample holds a few counts of the clone carrying this T cell receptor beta chain. TCR beta CDR3 regions were amplified from RNA. A first-round RT-PCR of the TCR CDR3 used the HTBI primer set. TCRdb re-analysed the multiplex PCR reads in MiXCR, keeping a single row per CDR3 protein. The repertoire holds more than 350,000 distinct CDR3 sequences, with roughly 15% as singletons. This CDR3 is built from 15 residues. With V trimmed by 3 bases and J by 8 bases, 7 bases remained unmatched. Germline CDR1 reads KGHDR; CDR2 reads SFDVKD. The record originates from a study of T cells in Graves' hyperthyroidism and ophthalmopathy. Diagnoses were established using clinical symptoms, serum thyroxine and TRAb, thyroid ultrasound and orbital computed tomography.

The specimen sequenced was blood. This receptor was obtained from a woman in her 30s with Graves' ophthalmopathy. The genes are TRBV24-1 and TRBJ2-4, with 9 bases aligning to TRBD1. CDR3 residues: CATSDGDRAADIQYF. The CDR3 bases are TGTGCCACCAGTGATGGGGACAGGGCTGCGGACATTCAGTACTTC.